The entry below gives a single T cell receptor beta chain sequence along with its context. The antigen remains unidentified. This specimen belongs to a study of CD8+CD57+ T cells in acquired aplastic anemia. Study-level findings and limits: Researchers report that around 31 CD8+ CDR3 sequences appeared in both patients and controls.

The CDR3 contains 14 residues. Deletions cut 1 base from V and 8 bases from J, with 12 bases between. CDR1 and CDR2 from the germline V gene are SGHVS and FQNEAQ. CDR3 and TCR beta VDJ profiling relied on genomic DNA as the template. TCRdb reprocessed the reads via MiXCR and lists one record per CDR3 protein. The table lists hundreds of thousands of distinct CDR3 sequences, roughly 53% of them singletons. Whoever was chosen for sequencing had shown CD8+CD57+ cell expansion by flow cytometry. Among the patients, none had received any therapy at the time of blood sampling. The sequenced sample consisted of sorted CD4+, CD8+, or CD8+CD57+ T cells (not recorded which) from PBMCs. The TCR sequence derives from a human donor with aplastic anemia. The V call is TRBV7-8, the J call TRBJ2-1; D unresolved. The CDR3 DNA reads TGTGCCAGCAGCTTAGTACGTCTTGTGGATGAGCAGTTCTTC. This translates into CASSLVRLVDEQFF.